This T cell receptor beta chain emerged from a study of siplizumab effects on memory and regulatory T cells. As concerns this clone: What it binds is not known.

The repertoire was sequenced with immunoSEQ multiplex PCR; TCRdb's copy has only in-frame clones and lacks some. The sample has 50,000 to 55,000 clones, about 93% seen once. Study-level findings and limits: Roughly 80-96% of proliferating clones (CD4+ or CD8+) could not be assigned a naive or memory phenotype. Contribution to the alloresponse seemed major for naive T cells, which also seemed more diverse than memory cells.

Trimming removed 5 bases from V and 4 bases from J, with 16 bases in between. The germline gives CDR1 MNHEY, CDR2 SVGAGI. The CDR3 contains 15 residues. The sequence was obtained from a human donor in good health. The chain is built from TRBV6-5 and TRBJ2-3, with a possible D match to TRBD1 (5 bases). The sample consisted of CD8+ T cells sorted from blood. CDR3 region: CASSAGPQGSDTQYF. For the CDR3, the DNA is TGTGCCAGCAGTGCCGGACCCCAGGGCTCAGATACGCAGTATTTT.